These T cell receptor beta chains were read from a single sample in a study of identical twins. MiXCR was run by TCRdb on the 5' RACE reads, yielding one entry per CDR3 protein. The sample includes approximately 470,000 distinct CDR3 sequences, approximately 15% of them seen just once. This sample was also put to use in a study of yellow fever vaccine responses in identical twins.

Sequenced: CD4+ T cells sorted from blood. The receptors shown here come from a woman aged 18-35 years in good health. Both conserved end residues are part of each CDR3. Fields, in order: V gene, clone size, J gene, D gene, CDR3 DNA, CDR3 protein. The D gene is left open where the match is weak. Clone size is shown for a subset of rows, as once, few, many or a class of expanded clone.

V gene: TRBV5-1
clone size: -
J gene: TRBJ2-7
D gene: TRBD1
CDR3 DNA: TGCGCCAGCAGTGGACAGGTCTGGGGCACCTACGAGCAGTACTTC
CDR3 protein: CASSGQVWGTYEQYF

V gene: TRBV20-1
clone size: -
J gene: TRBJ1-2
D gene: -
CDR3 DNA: TGCAGTGCTGAGTGGTCTATTGGGCGAGCCTTTGATGGCTACACCTTC
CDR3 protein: CSAEWSIGRAFDGYTF

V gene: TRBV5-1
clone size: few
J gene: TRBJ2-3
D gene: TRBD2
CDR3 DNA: TGCGCCAGCAGCTTGGCGGGGCTAGCGGGGGTAGGTACGCAGTATTTT
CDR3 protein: CASSLAGLAGVGTQYF

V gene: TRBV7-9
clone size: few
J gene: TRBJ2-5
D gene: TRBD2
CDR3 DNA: TGTGCCAGCAGCTTTGGGACTAGCGGGGTTGGGGAGACCCAGTACTTC
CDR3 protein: CASSFGTSGVGETQYF

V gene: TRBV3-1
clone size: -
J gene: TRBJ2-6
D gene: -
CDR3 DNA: TGTGCCAGCAGCCCCGAAATGGCTAGTATCCCTGGGGCCAACGTCCTGACTTTC
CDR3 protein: CASSPEMASIPGANVLTF

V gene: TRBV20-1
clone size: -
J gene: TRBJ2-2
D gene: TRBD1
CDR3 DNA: TGCAGTGCTAGTAGGACAGGGGGACTCACCGGGGAGCTGTTTTTT
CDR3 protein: CSASRTGGLTGELFF

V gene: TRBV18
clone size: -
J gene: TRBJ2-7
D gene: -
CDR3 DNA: TGTGCCAGCTCACCAAATTTGCAAGCCGAGCAGTACTTC
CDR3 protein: CASSPNLQAEQYF

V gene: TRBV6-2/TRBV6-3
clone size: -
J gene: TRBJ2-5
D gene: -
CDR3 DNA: TGTGCCAGCAGTTACTCCTCCGGGTTGGGGGAAGAGACCCAGTACTTC
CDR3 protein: CASSYSSGLGEETQYF

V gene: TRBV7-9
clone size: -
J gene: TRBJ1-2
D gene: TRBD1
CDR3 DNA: TGTGCCAGCAGCTCGGGACAGGCTAACTATGGCTACACCTTC
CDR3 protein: CASSSGQANYGYTF

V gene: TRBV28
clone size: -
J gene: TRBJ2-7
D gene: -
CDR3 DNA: TGTGCCAGCAGTCTCGTCTTACCAAACTACGAGCAGTACTTC
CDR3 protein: CASSLVLPNYEQYF

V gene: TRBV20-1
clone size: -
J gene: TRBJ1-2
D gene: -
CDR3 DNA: TGCAGTGCGCGAACAGCCAACTATGGCTACACCTTC
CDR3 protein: CSARTANYGYTF

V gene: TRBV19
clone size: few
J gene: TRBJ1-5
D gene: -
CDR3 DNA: TGTGCCAGTAAATTGACGGGGGGCCGCAATCAGCCCCAGCATTTT
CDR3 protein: CASKLTGGRNQPQHF

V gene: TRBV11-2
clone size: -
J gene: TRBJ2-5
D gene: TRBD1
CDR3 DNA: TGTGCCAGCAGCAGCCCCATAGCAAACAGGGGGCAGTTTTTGGGAGAGACCCAGTACTTC
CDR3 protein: CASSSPIANRGQFLGETQYF

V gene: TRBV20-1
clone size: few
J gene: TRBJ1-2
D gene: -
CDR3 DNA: TGCAGTGCTAGATCCCTACGCTATGGCTACACCTTC
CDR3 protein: CSARSLRYGYTF

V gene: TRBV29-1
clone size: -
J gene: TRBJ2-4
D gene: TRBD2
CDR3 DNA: TGCAGCGTTGAAGATCGCGGGGGGCGGACCTCCAAAAACATTCAGTACTTC
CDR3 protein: CSVEDRGGRTSKNIQYF

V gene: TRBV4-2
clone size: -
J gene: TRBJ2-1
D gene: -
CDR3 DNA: TGTGCCAGCAGCCAAACGGCGGGGACTTCCTACAATGAGCAGTTCTTC
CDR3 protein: CASSQTAGTSYNEQFF

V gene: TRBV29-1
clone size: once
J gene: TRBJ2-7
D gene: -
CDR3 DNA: TGCAGCGTCGGTACCCCCGTCGACAAAGGGATCTACGAGCAGTACTTC
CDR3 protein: CSVGTPVDKGIYEQYF

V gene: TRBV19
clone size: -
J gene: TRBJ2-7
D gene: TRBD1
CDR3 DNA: TGTGCCAGTAGTACCCTATGGACAGGGGGTGAGGAGCAGTACTTC
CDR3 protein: CASSTLWTGGEEQYF

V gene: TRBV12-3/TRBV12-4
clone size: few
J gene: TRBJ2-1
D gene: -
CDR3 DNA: TGTGCCAGCAGGGACGGGGCATACAATGAGCAGTTCTTC
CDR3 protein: CASRDGAYNEQFF

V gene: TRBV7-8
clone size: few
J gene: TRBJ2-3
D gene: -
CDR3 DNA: TGTGCCAGCAGCTCTGTGAGGGGGGCAATAGGCACAGATACGCAGTATTTT
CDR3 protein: CASSSVRGAIGTDTQYF

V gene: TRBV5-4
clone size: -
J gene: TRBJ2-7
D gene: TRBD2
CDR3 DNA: TGTGCCAGCAGCCGACCTGGGAGCGGGAGCTCCGAGCAGTACTTC
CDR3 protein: CASSRPGSGSSEQYF

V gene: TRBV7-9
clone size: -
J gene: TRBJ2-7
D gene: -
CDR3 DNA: TGTGCCAGCAGCTTAGGGGCTTCAGACGAGCAGTACTTC
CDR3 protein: CASSLGASDEQYF

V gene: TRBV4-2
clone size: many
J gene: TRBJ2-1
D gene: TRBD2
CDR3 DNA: TGTGCCAGCAGCCAAGATTTGGCGGGAGTATCGTCTGAGCAGTTCTTC
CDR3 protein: CASSQDLAGVSSEQFF

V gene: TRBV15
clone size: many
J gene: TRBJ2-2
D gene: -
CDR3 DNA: TGTGCCACCAGCACCCGAGGCGGGGAGCTGTTTTTT
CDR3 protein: CATSTRGGELFF